These T cell receptor beta chains were read from a single sample in a study of blood T cell repertoires in COVID-19. Method: immunoSEQ multiplex PCR; TCRdb's copy keeps in-frame clones and lacks some. The profile shows about 330,000 clones, around 87% of them singletons. Sequencing used PBMCs or T cells enriched from blood (not recorded which). Every receptor here comes from a woman aged 25 to 39 who had recovered from COVID-19. CDR3s include the opening cysteine and the closing phenylalanine or tryptophan. A D gene is named only where the DNA matches it firmly. Not all rows give a size; the values are once, few, many and, for expanded clones, a class.

size: NA
V: TRBV5-4
J: TRBJ2-5
D: TRBD2
CDR3: CASSSGTLQETQYF
DNA: TGTGCCAGCAGCAGCGGGACTCTTCAAGAGACCCAGTACTTC

size: NA
V: TRBV5-1
J: TRBJ1-1
D: TRBD1
CDR3: CASSSGQGSDTEAFF
DNA: TGCGCCAGCAGCTCCGGACAGGGATCAGACACTGAAGCTTTCTTT

size: NA
V: TRBV15
J: TRBJ2-7
D: NA
CDR3: CATSRGRGGHYEQYF
DNA: TGTGCCACCAGCAGAGGCCGAGGGGGACACTACGAGCAGTACTTC

size: few
V: TRBV7-6
J: TRBJ1-2
D: NA
CDR3: CASSPFPLVPGAPNYGYTF
DNA: TGTGCCAGCAGCCCTTTTCCTCTAGTACCAGGGGCTCCTAACTATGGCTACACCTTC

size: NA
V: TRBV25-1
J: TRBJ2-2
D: TRBD1
CDR3: CASATGGTGELFF
DNA: TGTGCCAGCGCTACAGGGGGTACCGGGGAGCTGTTTTTT

size: NA
V: TRBV15
J: TRBJ1-5
D: NA
CDR3: CATSGWEGQPQHF
DNA: TGTGCCACCAGCGGTTGGGAGGGTCAGCCCCAGCATTTT

size: once
V: TRBV12-5
J: TRBJ1-6
D: NA
CDR3: CASGPAQNSPLHF
DNA: TGTGCTAGTGGTCCCGCCCAGAATTCACCCCTCCACTTT

size: NA
V: TRBV7-2
J: TRBJ2-1
D: TRBD2
CDR3: CASTRTSGGYYNEQFF
DNA: TGTGCCAGCACCCGGACTAGCGGGGGGTACTACAATGAGCAGTTCTTC

size: NA
V: TRBV28
J: TRBJ1-5
D: NA
CDR3: CASSSGFGPQHF
DNA: TGTGCCAGCAGTAGCGGGTTTGGGCCCCAGCATTTT

size: once
V: TRBV5-1
J: TRBJ1-1
D: NA
CDR3: CASSLGSHPAEAFF
DNA: TGCGCCAGCAGCTTGGGGTCTCATCCGGCTGAAGCTTTCTTT

size: once
V: TRBV7-9
J: TRBJ1-2
D: NA
CDR3: CASSLERAGYTF
DNA: TGTGCCAGCAGCTTAGAGCGTGCCGGCTACACCTTC

size: NA
V: TRBV5-4
J: TRBJ1-2
D: NA
CDR3: CASRAAGTGVLGGYTF
DNA: TGTGCCAGCAGAGCAGCCGGGACGGGGGTTTTAGGCGGCTACACCTTC

size: NA
V: TRBV5-1
J: TRBJ2-1
D: TRBD2
CDR3: CASSLDLPSGDNEQFF
DNA: TGCGCCAGCAGCTTGGATCTCCCCAGCGGGGACAATGAGCAGTTCTTC

size: NA
V: TRBV4-2
J: TRBJ2-1
D: TRBD1
CDR3: CASRGTGWSNEQFF
DNA: TGTGCCAGCAGGGGGACAGGGTGGTCGAATGAGCAGTTCTTC

size: NA
V: TRBV11-2
J: TRBJ2-7
D: NA
CDR3: CASSLEGLPSSYEQYF
DNA: TGTGCCAGCAGCTTAGAAGGTCTGCCTAGTTCCTACGAGCAGTACTTC

size: NA
V: TRBV7-9
J: TRBJ1-3
D: NA
CDR3: CASSLSADGNTIYF
DNA: TGTGCCAGCAGCTTAAGTGCGGATGGAAACACCATATATTTT

size: NA
V: TRBV16
J: TRBJ2-7
D: NA
CDR3: CASSRRGTVHEQYF
DNA: TGTGCCAGCAGCCGACGCGGGACAGTCCACGAGCAGTACTTC

size: NA
V: TRBV7-9
J: TRBJ2-3
D: NA
CDR3: CASSLPLAGRGGRDTQYF
DNA: TGTGCCAGCAGCCTTCCCTTGGCTGGAAGGGGGGGCCGTGATACGCAGTATTTT

size: NA
V: TRBV6-5
J: TRBJ1-4
D: TRBD1
CDR3: CASRTGLPHNEKLFF
DNA: TGTGCCAGCCGGACAGGACTCCCCCATAATGAAAAACTGTTTTTT

size: NA
V: TRBV27
J: TRBJ1-4
D: NA
CDR3: CASSSTPGEKLFF
DNA: TGTGCCAGCAGTTCCACGCCAGGAGAAAAACTGTTTTTT

size: NA
V: TRBV5-6
J: TRBJ1-2
D: TRBD1
CDR3: CASNNPGQGPYGYTF
DNA: TGTGCCAGCAACAATCCGGGACAGGGCCCCTATGGCTACACCTTC

size: NA
V: TRBV30
J: TRBJ2-5
D: TRBD2
CDR3: CAWCSTGLAGTQYF
DNA: TGTGCCTGGTGTTCTACCGGACTAGCGGGGACCCAGTACTTC

size: NA
V: TRBV5-1
J: TRBJ1-2
D: TRBD1
CDR3: CASSELQGADNYGYTF
DNA: TGCGCCAGCAGCGAGTTACAGGGGGCCGACAACTATGGCTACACCTTC

size: NA
V: TRBV5-1
J: TRBJ1-5
D: TRBD1
CDR3: CASSLEGGGGGQPQHF
DNA: TGCGCCAGCAGCTTGGAGGGAGGAGGGGGCGGTCAGCCCCAGCATTTT

size: NA
V: TRBV5-6
J: TRBJ1-2
D: TRBD1
CDR3: CASSLHRGAGYTF
DNA: TGTGCCAGCAGCCTCCACAGGGGCGCAGGCTACACCTTC

size: once
V: TRBV6-2/TRBV6-3
J: TRBJ1-4
D: NA
CDR3: CASSYKGPFDEKLFF
DNA: TGTGCCAGCAGTTACAAGGGGCCTTTTGATGAAAAACTGTTTTTT

size: once
V: TRBV25-1
J: TRBJ1-2
D: TRBD1
CDR3: CASPLIAGGDYGYTF
DNA: TGTGCCAGCCCTCTGATTGCAGGGGGTGACTATGGCTACACCTTC

size: NA
V: TRBV4-1
J: TRBJ2-5
D: TRBD1
CDR3: CASSPLSDRLPETQYF
DNA: TGCGCCAGCAGCCCCCTCTCGGACAGGCTACCAGAGACCCAGTACTTC

size: NA
V: TRBV19
J: TRBJ2-3
D: NA
CDR3: CASATRDTYTDTQYF
DNA: TGTGCCAGTGCTACCCGGGACACCTACACAGATACGCAGTATTTT

size: NA
V: TRBV29-1
J: TRBJ1-1
D: NA
CDR3: CSVHSRTEAFF
DNA: TGCAGCGTCCATTCACGGACTGAAGCTTTCTTT

size: NA
V: TRBV5-6
J: TRBJ2-3
D: TRBD1
CDR3: CASSLLQGAQSIDTQYF
DNA: TGTGCCAGCAGCTTGCTCCAGGGGGCGCAAAGTATAGATACGCAGTATTTT

size: NA
V: TRBV15
J: TRBJ2-7
D: TRBD1
CDR3: CATSRGIPLEGQGSYEQYF
DNA: TGTGCCACCAGCAGAGGAATTCCTTTAGAGGGACAGGGGTCCTACGAGCAGTACTTC

size: few
V: TRBV5-1
J: TRBJ1-3
D: NA
CDR3: CASSLAGRNTIYF
DNA: TGCGCCAGCAGCCTGGCAGGGAGGAACACCATATATTTT

size: NA
V: TRBV28
J: TRBJ1-6
D: TRBD1
CDR3: CAVLSGQANPLHF
DNA: TGTGCCGTCCTATCGGGACAGGCTAATCCCCTCCACTTT

size: NA
V: TRBV19
J: TRBJ1-5
D: NA
CDR3: CASSFSGGTGQPQHF
DNA: TGTGCCAGTAGTTTTAGTGGGGGCACAGGTCAGCCCCAGCATTTT

size: NA
V: TRBV11-2
J: TRBJ2-1
D: NA
CDR3: CASSLVGGRGHDEQFF
DNA: TGTGCCAGCAGCTTAGTGGGGGGTAGGGGGCATGATGAGCAGTTCTTC

size: NA
V: TRBV2
J: TRBJ2-1
D: NA
CDR3: CASSEETLFYNEQFF
DNA: TGTGCCAGCAGTGAAGAGACTCTTTTCTACAATGAGCAGTTCTTC

size: NA
V: TRBV30
J: TRBJ1-2
D: TRBD1
CDR3: CAWSRQGAHGYTF
DNA: TGTGCCTGGAGCAGACAGGGGGCCCATGGCTACACCTTC

size: once
V: TRBV10-1
J: TRBJ1-1
D: TRBD1
CDR3: CASSDRQGRNTEAFF
DNA: TGCGCCAGCAGTGATAGACAGGGAAGGAACACTGAAGCTTTCTTT

size: NA
V: TRBV6-5
J: TRBJ1-1
D: TRBD1
CDR3: CASSKRTGRNTEAFF
DNA: TGTGCCAGCAGTAAACGGACAGGGAGAAACACTGAAGCTTTCTTT

size: NA
V: TRBV10-2
J: TRBJ2-5
D: TRBD2
CDR3: CASSETSGGRGTQYF
DNA: TGCGCCAGCAGTGAGACTAGCGGGGGGAGGGGGACCCAGTACTTC

size: NA
V: TRBV27
J: TRBJ2-7
D: NA
CDR3: CASSLLGTSYEQYF
DNA: TGTGCCAGCAGTTTACTGGGCACCTCCTACGAGCAGTACTTC

size: NA
V: TRBV4-1
J: TRBJ2-7
D: NA
CDR3: CASSQPTRGSYEQYF
DNA: TGCGCCAGCAGCCAGCCGACCCGGGGCTCCTACGAGCAGTACTTC

size: few
V: TRBV10-1
J: TRBJ2-7
D: NA
CDR3: CASSNSPYEQYF
DNA: TGCGCCAGCAGCAACAGTCCCTACGAGCAGTACTTC

size: NA
V: TRBV15
J: TRBJ1-5
D: NA
CDR3: CATSRDVRVPQPQHF
DNA: TGTGCCACCAGCAGAGATGTCAGGGTTCCTCAGCCCCAGCATTTT

size: once
V: TRBV2
J: TRBJ2-1
D: NA
CDR3: CASRLDSNNEQFF
DNA: TGTGCCAGCAGGCTGGACAGTAACAATGAGCAGTTCTTC

size: NA
V: TRBV5-1
J: TRBJ1-3
D: TRBD1
CDR3: CASSLDLTGGTIYF
DNA: TGCGCCAGCAGCTTGGACCTTACAGGGGGCACCATATATTTT

size: once
V: TRBV28
J: TRBJ1-2
D: TRBD1
CDR3: CASSSISRTGGYTF
DNA: TGTGCCAGCAGTTCCATATCGAGGACAGGAGGCTACACCTTC

size: few
V: TRBV6-5
J: TRBJ1-1
D: NA
CDR3: CASSYGRMNTEAFF
DNA: TGTGCCAGCAGTTATGGGAGAATGAACACTGAAGCTTTCTTT

size: NA
V: TRBV5-4
J: TRBJ1-1
D: NA
CDR3: CASSAVRNTEAFF
DNA: TGTGCCAGCAGCGCGGTCCGGAACACTGAAGCTTTCTTT

size: NA
V: TRBV18
J: TRBJ1-5
D: NA
CDR3: CASSPYSDQPQHF
DNA: TGTGCCAGCTCACCATACAGTGATCAGCCCCAGCATTTT

size: NA
V: TRBV3-1/TRBV3-2
J: TRBJ1-2
D: TRBD1
CDR3: CASSQDGDRDGIGYGYTF
DNA: TGTGCCAGCAGCCAAGATGGGGACAGGGATGGGATAGGCTATGGCTACACCTTC

size: NA
V: TRBV11-1
J: TRBJ2-1
D: TRBD2
CDR3: CASSSGGDNEQFF
DNA: TGTGCCAGCAGCTCGGGGGGGGACAATGAGCAGTTCTTC

size: NA
V: TRBV7-2
J: TRBJ1-2
D: NA
CDR3: CASSPQPGQGYGYTF
DNA: TGTGCCAGCAGCCCTCAACCGGGACAAGGGTATGGCTACACCTTC

size: NA
V: TRBV15
J: TRBJ2-1
D: TRBD1
CDR3: CATSRADRADEQFF
DNA: TGTGCCACCAGCAGAGCTGACAGGGCGGATGAGCAGTTCTTC

size: NA
V: TRBV6-5
J: TRBJ1-1
D: NA
CDR3: CASRFFPGALEAFF
DNA: TGTGCCAGCAGGTTCTTTCCAGGGGCCTTAGAAGCTTTCTTT

size: NA
V: TRBV7-9
J: TRBJ1-4
D: TRBD1
CDR3: CASSRDRGRRSTNEKLFF
DNA: TGTGCCAGCAGCCGTGACAGGGGGCGACGTTCAACTAATGAAAAACTGTTTTTT

size: NA
V: TRBV4-1
J: TRBJ2-6
D: NA
CDR3: CASSQERASLVPGANVLTF
DNA: TGCGCCAGCAGCCAAGAACGCGCCTCCTTAGTACCTGGGGCCAACGTCCTGACTTTC

size: NA
V: TRBV20-1
J: TRBJ1-2
D: NA
CDR3: CSAQTSAGYTF
DNA: TGCAGTGCTCAAACCTCAGCGGGCTACACCTTC

size: NA
V: TRBV20-1
J: TRBJ1-5
D: TRBD1
CDR3: CSASAGTDQPQHF
DNA: TGCAGTGCTAGTGCCGGGACAGATCAGCCCCAGCATTTT